Listed below are T cell receptor beta chains from one sample, sequenced in a study of T cells in Graves' hyperthyroidism and ophthalmopathy. TCRdb used MiXCR to reprocess the multiplex PCR reads, holding one entry per CDR3 protein. The sample lists around 340,000 distinct CDR3 sequences, roughly 13% occurring once. The sample consisted of blood. These receptors were collected from a woman in her twenties or thirties with Graves' hyperthyroidism. Each CDR3 is given with its conserved first and last residue. The order of the fields is V gene, clone size, J gene, D gene, CDR3 DNA, CDR3 protein. A D gene is named only where the DNA matches it firmly. Size values are once, few and many counts, or a class for expanded clones, and some rows have none.

>TRBV20-1|few|TRBJ1-4|TRBD1
TGCAGTGCACGGAGGGGGCAGGCTAATGAAAAACTGTTTTTT
CSARRGQANEKLFF
>TRBV3-1|many|TRBJ2-3|TRBD2
TGTGCCAGCAGCCAAGGGCGGGAGATGTATACGCAGTATTTT
CASSQGREMYTQYF
>TRBV11-1|many|TRBJ2-2|NA
TGTGCCAGCAGCTTTGGCCTTTCTGAAGGAAGGGAGCTGTTTTTT
CASSFGLSEGRELFF
>TRBV3-1|few|TRBJ2-7|NA
TGTGCCAGCAGCCAAGCGGGGAGCGAGCAGTACTTC
CASSQAGSEQYF
>TRBV10-2|few|TRBJ1-6|NA
TGCGCCAGCAGTGAGTCGCGAGGCTCACCCCTCCACTTT
CASSESRGSPLHF
>TRBV12-3/TRBV12-4|many|TRBJ1-5|NA
TGTGCCAGCAGCGACCAGGGAATCCATCAGCCCCAGCATTTT
CASSDQGIHQPQHF
>TRBV13|few|TRBJ2-5|TRBD2
TGTGCCAGCAGCCCTGAGGGAGCGGGAGGGCCGGGTGAGACCCAGTACTTC
CASSPEGAGGPGETQYF
>TRBV7-2|many|TRBJ2-3|NA
TGTGCCAGCAGCTTTTGGTCGCCAGATACGCAGTATTTT
CASSFWSPDTQYF
>TRBV6-2/TRBV6-3|many|TRBJ2-5|TRBD1
TGTGCCAGCAGTCCGGGACAGGGTCAAGAGACCCAGTACTTC
CASSPGQGQETQYF
>TRBV5-1|few|TRBJ2-1|NA
TGCGCCAGCAGCCGGGAGAGTGGCAGCTTTAATGAGCAGTTCTTC
CASSRESGSFNEQFF
>TRBV6-1|many|TRBJ1-6|NA
TGTGCCAGCAGTTCGTTTGGGGATACGCGAAATTCACCCCTCCACTTT
CASSSFGDTRNSPLHF
>TRBV6-1|few|TRBJ2-6|NA
TGTGGATACTCTGGGGCCAACGTCCTGACTTTC
CGYSGANVLTF
>TRBV7-9|many|TRBJ2-7|NA
TGTGCCAGCAACCTAGGGGGGAACGAGCAGTACTTC
CASNLGGNEQYF
>TRBV10-3|many|TRBJ2-5|TRBD1
TGTGCCACCGAGGGACAGGGGGGAGAGACCCAGTACTTC
CATEGQGGETQYF
>TRBV5-1|few|TRBJ2-5|NA
TGCGCCAGCAGCTTGAGACCAGAAGAGACCCAGTACTTC
CASSLRPEETQYF
>TRBV24-1|many|TRBJ2-1|NA
TGTGCCACCAGTGATCCAAGGAAGGGACCGAATGAGCAGTTCTTC
CATSDPRKGPNEQFF
>TRBV19|NA|TRBJ2-1|NA
TGTGCCAGTAGTTTTATACTCAGGACGACCGTCAATGAGCAGTTCTTC
CASSFILRTTVNEQFF
>TRBV6-1|NA|TRBJ1-2|NA
TGTGCCAGCAGTGAGCCGGGGAACTATGGCTACACCTTC
CASSEPGNYGYTF
>TRBV3-1|few|TRBJ1-2|NA
TGTGCCAGCAGCCAACTAGAGGGGGGCGGTAACACCTTC
CASSQLEGGGNTF
>TRBV11-2|many|TRBJ2-2|TRBD2
TGTGCCAGCAGCTCCGTTGCTAGCGGGACATACACCGGGGAGCTGTTTTTT
CASSSVASGTYTGELFF
>TRBV20-1|NA|TRBJ2-5|NA
TGCAGTGCTCGAGAATGGACAGCGCAAGAGACCCAGTACTTC
CSAREWTAQETQYF
>TRBV11-1|many|TRBJ2-7|TRBD2
TGTGCCAGCAGCTCGGAGGCGGCTATCGGGAGGGACGAGCAGTACTTC
CASSSEAAIGRDEQYF
>TRBV30|NA|TRBJ1-1|NA
TGTGCCTGGAGTGTAGGAGGAGACACTGAAGCTTTCTTT
CAWSVGGDTEAFF
>TRBV7-9|many|TRBJ2-3|NA
TGTGCCGCACGAGGGCCCGGGACAGATACGCAGTATTTT
CAARGPGTDTQYF
>TRBV12-3/TRBV12-4|few|TRBJ1-5|NA
TGTGCCAGCAGTTCTCGGGGAGAGAGGCAGCCCCAGCATTTT
CASSSRGERQPQHF
>TRBV6-1|many|TRBJ2-6|NA
TGTGCCAGCACCCCACGCGGTGTCTCTGGGGCCAACGTCCTGACTTTC
CASTPRGVSGANVLTF
>TRBV28|many|TRBJ1-2|TRBD1
TGTGCCAGCCTCCTCGGGGGACAGGGCCAATATGGCTACACCTTC
CASLLGGQGQYGYTF
>TRBV15|many|TRBJ2-3|TRBD2
TGTGCCACCAGCATACCGGGGGGTACGCAGTATTTT
CATSIPGGTQYF
>TRBV7-9|NA|TRBJ2-7|NA
TGTGCCAGCAGCCCCCGGGTTTCTCTGTACGAGCAGTACTTC
CASSPRVSLYEQYF
>TRBV30|NA|TRBJ1-1|NA
TGTGCCTGGAGTGTGATGCTGATTAGGAGCGAAGCTTTCTTT
CAWSVMLIRSEAFF
>TRBV12-3/TRBV12-4|many|TRBJ1-5|TRBD1
TGTGCCAGCAGTTTAATTCGCGACAGGGGGTCGCAAAACTCACATCAGCCCCAGCATTTT
CASSLIRDRGSQNSHQPQHF
>TRBV7-9|NA|TRBJ1-5|TRBD1
TGTGCCAGCAGCTTTGGGACAGGACATCAGCCCCAGCATTTT
CASSFGTGHQPQHF
>TRBV20-1|many|TRBJ2-5|TRBD2
TGCAGTGCGACCACTAGCGGCCAAGAGACCCAGTACTTC
CSATTSGQETQYF
>TRBV7-2|many|TRBJ1-2|TRBD1
TGTGCCAGCAGCTCAATCCGGGACAGCGGTGGCTACACCTTC
CASSSIRDSGGYTF
>TRBV28|many|TRBJ1-2|NA
TGTGCCAGCACCTCCGGGGGGGTGCGGGGCTACACCTTC
CASTSGGVRGYTF
>TRBV30|few|TRBJ1-6|TRBD1
TGTGCCTGGGGAGAGGGGACAGGGAGGAATTCACCCCTCCACTTT
CAWGEGTGRNSPLHF
>TRBV12-3/TRBV12-4|many|TRBJ2-2|NA
TGTGCCAGCAGTATTACCAGGGAAACCGGGGAGCTGTTTTTT
CASSITRETGELFF
>TRBV11-2|many|TRBJ1-3|NA
TGTGCCAGCAGCTTAGTGGGGACAACTGGAAACACCATATATTTT
CASSLVGTTGNTIYF
>TRBV6-1|few|TRBJ2-1|NA
TGTGCCAGCAGTCAGACCCCGGGGGGCGGATACAATGAGCAGTTCTTC
CASSQTPGGGYNEQFF
>TRBV12-3/TRBV12-4|many|TRBJ2-5|NA
TGTGCCAGCAGTTTTTCTCCGCCCTCCCAAGAGACCCAGTACTTC
CASSFSPPSQETQYF
>TRBV28|many|TRBJ2-7|TRBD1
TGTGCCAGCAGTCCCCGACAGGGTCGTAAGTACGAGCAGTACTTC
CASSPRQGRKYEQYF
>TRBV15|NA|TRBJ2-1|NA
TGTGCCACCAGCAGAGATAGCGCGGGTCTTAGCCCCGAGCGGAATGAGCAGTTCTTC
CATSRDSAGLSPERNEQFF
>TRBV4-3|NA|TRBJ2-2|TRBD1
TGCGCCAGCAGCCAAGACAGGGGGCGGGACACCGGGGAGCTGTTTTTT
CASSQDRGRDTGELFF
>TRBV20-1|many|TRBJ2-3|TRBD2
TGCAGTGCTAAGGCTAGCGGGAGCACAGATACGCAGTATTTT
CSAKASGSTDTQYF
>TRBV10-3|NA|TRBJ1-6|NA
TGTGCCACCGATCCGACGCGGGACAACGCTTCACCCCTCCACTTT
CATDPTRDNASPLHF
>TRBV10-3|few|TRBJ2-7|NA
TGTGCCATCAGTGAGGGTGTGGGGGGCCAGGCCTACGAGCAGTACTTC
CAISEGVGGQAYEQYF